This note documents a single T cell receptor beta chain sequence. This table comes from immunoSEQ multiplex PCR, and its TCRdb copy is limited to in-frame clones, with some not included. The sample holds about 270,000 clones, 85% to 90% seen once. The data belong to a study of blood T cell repertoires in COVID-19. Study information: T cells, B-cell-depleted T cells, or PBMCs provided the cDNA or gDNA that served as material.

The J segment lost 4 bases and the V segment lost 1 base, leaving 6 bases of the junction unmatched. The V gene's germline CDR1 is LGHDT and CDR2 YNNKEL (reference sequence). The CDR3 length is 17 residues. Sequencing was performed on PBMCs or T cells enriched from blood (not recorded which). The origin of this receptor is a woman in her 30s with acute COVID-19. This chain connects TRBV3-1 (or the pseudogene TRBV3-2) to TRBJ2-7, with 14 bases fitting TRBD2. The CDR3 loop is CASSQGWGTSGGYEQYF. For the CDR3, the DNA is TGTGCCAGCAGCCAAGGGTGGGGGACTAGCGGGGGTTACGAGCAGTACTTC.